A selection of T cell receptor beta chains follows, all from one sample in a study of T-cell reconstitution after alpha-beta-depleted transplantation in children. TCRdb itself ran the PCR reads through MiXCR, one entry per CDR3 protein. The sample lists approximately 340,000 distinct CDR3 sequences, around 10% seen once, with around 2.5% in the top ten. Here the sequenced sample was PBMCs from the stem cell graft donor, taken from the stem cell graft. These receptors were taken from a human donor who donated a stem cell graft to a child with acute lymphoblastic leukemia. Both conserved end residues are part of each CDR3. Fields, in order: J gene, V gene, clone size, D gene, CDR3 protein, CDR3 DNA. The D gene is left open where the match is weak. Size tells how often a clone was seen (once, few, many) or the class of an expanded clone, and some rows leave it out.

j_call: TRBJ2-5
v_call: TRBV5-1
clone_size: NA
d_call: TRBD1
cdr3_aa: CASRGQGMETQYF
cdr3_nt: TGCGCCAGCAGGGGACAGGGTATGGAGACCCAGTACTTC

j_call: TRBJ1-5
v_call: TRBV7-9
clone_size: NA
d_call: TRBD1
cdr3_aa: CASSYTGGGQPQHF
cdr3_nt: TGTGCCAGCAGCTATACAGGGGGCGGTCAGCCCCAGCATTTT

j_call: TRBJ1-6
v_call: TRBV7-2
clone_size: few
d_call: TRBD1
cdr3_aa: CASSPRGGTGNSPLHF
cdr3_nt: TGTGCCAGCAGCCCCCGCGGGGGGACAGGGAATTCACCCCTCCACTTT

j_call: TRBJ2-1
v_call: TRBV11-1
clone_size: NA
d_call: NA
cdr3_aa: CASSSPLYSAGTPLYNEQFF
cdr3_nt: TGTGCCAGCAGCTCTCCCCTTTATTCGGCCGGGACTCCACTTTACAATGAGCAGTTCTTC

j_call: TRBJ1-2
v_call: TRBV20-1
clone_size: NA
d_call: TRBD1
cdr3_aa: CSARPLLLDRNYGYTF
cdr3_nt: TGCAGTGCTAGACCCCTCCTACTGGACAGGAACTATGGCTACACCTTC

j_call: TRBJ2-7
v_call: TRBV6-1
clone_size: NA
d_call: NA
cdr3_aa: CASGRTYEQYF
cdr3_nt: TGTGCCAGCGGGAGGACCTACGAGCAGTACTTC

j_call: TRBJ2-3
v_call: TRBV18
clone_size: NA
d_call: TRBD2
cdr3_aa: CASSPKAGGPDTQYF
cdr3_nt: TGTGCCAGCTCACCGAAAGCGGGAGGGCCTGATACGCAGTATTTT

j_call: TRBJ2-2
v_call: TRBV3-1
clone_size: few
d_call: NA
cdr3_aa: CASSQAEAWGTKHTGELFF
cdr3_nt: TGTGCCAGCAGCCAAGCCGAGGCATGGGGGACGAAACACACCGGGGAGCTGTTTTTT

j_call: TRBJ2-1
v_call: TRBV20-1
clone_size: NA
d_call: NA
cdr3_aa: CSARAPRGSSYNEQFF
cdr3_nt: TGCAGTGCTAGAGCCCCGAGGGGCAGCTCCTACAATGAGCAGTTCTTC

j_call: TRBJ2-5
v_call: TRBV2
clone_size: many
d_call: NA
cdr3_aa: CASRVARGGETQYF
cdr3_nt: TGTGCCAGCAGGGTAGCGAGGGGGGGAGAGACCCAGTACTTC

j_call: TRBJ1-5
v_call: TRBV11-2
clone_size: few
d_call: TRBD1
cdr3_aa: CASSLDPLRGEYSNQPQHF
cdr3_nt: TGTGCCAGCAGCTTAGACCCGCTCAGGGGGGAGTATAGCAATCAGCCCCAGCATTTT

j_call: TRBJ2-3
v_call: TRBV15
clone_size: few
d_call: TRBD2
cdr3_aa: CATSIERTRHTQYF
cdr3_nt: TGTGCCACCAGCATAGAGAGGACTAGACATACGCAGTATTTT

j_call: TRBJ2-2
v_call: TRBV2
clone_size: NA
d_call: NA
cdr3_aa: CASSPTGVGTGELFF
cdr3_nt: TGTGCCAGCAGTCCGACGGGAGTGGGGACCGGGGAGCTGTTTTTT

j_call: TRBJ2-1
v_call: TRBV11-2
clone_size: NA
d_call: TRBD2
cdr3_aa: CASSLREGPEFF
cdr3_nt: TGTGCCAGCAGCTTACGGGAGGGCCCCGAGTTCTTC

j_call: TRBJ2-5
v_call: TRBV7-8
clone_size: many
d_call: TRBD1
cdr3_aa: CASSLGGQGAKTQYF
cdr3_nt: TGTGCCAGCAGCTTAGGGGGACAGGGGGCGAAGACCCAGTACTTC

j_call: TRBJ2-1
v_call: TRBV6-1
clone_size: few
d_call: NA
cdr3_aa: CASSRLAGNEQFF
cdr3_nt: TGTGCCAGCAGTCGCCTTGCGGGCAATGAGCAGTTCTTC

j_call: TRBJ2-7
v_call: TRBV7-6
clone_size: few
d_call: NA
cdr3_aa: CASNEGPAYEQYF
cdr3_nt: TGTGCCAGCAACGAGGGGCCAGCCTACGAGCAGTACTTC

j_call: TRBJ2-1
v_call: TRBV10-1
clone_size: few
d_call: NA
cdr3_aa: CASSEIWNNEQFF
cdr3_nt: TGCGCCAGCAGTGAAATCTGGAACAATGAGCAGTTCTTC

j_call: TRBJ1-2
v_call: TRBV5-1
clone_size: few
d_call: NA
cdr3_aa: CASTEQGPNGYTF
cdr3_nt: TGCGCCAGCACCGAACAGGGACCGAATGGCTACACCTTC

j_call: TRBJ2-4
v_call: TRBV7-2
clone_size: few
d_call: NA
cdr3_aa: CASSLETRNIQYF
cdr3_nt: TGTGCCAGCAGCTTAGAAACACGGAACATTCAGTACTTC

j_call: TRBJ2-2
v_call: TRBV28
clone_size: many
d_call: TRBD1
cdr3_aa: CASIRDRVTGELFF
cdr3_nt: TGTGCCAGCATCCGGGACAGGGTTACCGGGGAGCTGTTTTTT

j_call: TRBJ2-7
v_call: TRBV29-1
clone_size: NA
d_call: TRBD1
cdr3_aa: CSVESLGQGISYEQYF
cdr3_nt: TGCAGCGTTGAATCCTTGGGACAGGGGATCTCCTACGAGCAGTACTTC

j_call: TRBJ2-5
v_call: TRBV12-3/TRBV12-4
clone_size: few
d_call: TRBD1
cdr3_aa: CASSSSTGGQETQYF
cdr3_nt: TGTGCCAGCAGTTCGTCGACAGGGGGCCAAGAGACCCAGTACTTC

j_call: TRBJ2-3
v_call: TRBV4-1
clone_size: many
d_call: NA
cdr3_aa: CASSQDPGLSTDTQYF
cdr3_nt: TGCGCCAGCAGCCAAGATCCGGGACTGAGCACAGATACGCAGTATTTT

j_call: TRBJ2-7
v_call: TRBV12-3/TRBV12-4
clone_size: NA
d_call: NA
cdr3_aa: CASSRSGGSDRGYEQYF
cdr3_nt: TGTGCCAGCAGCCGTTCGGGGGGGTCGGACAGGGGTTACGAGCAGTACTTC

j_call: TRBJ1-1
v_call: TRBV28
clone_size: NA
d_call: NA
cdr3_aa: CASSRVYRESKAFF
cdr3_nt: TGTGCCAGCAGCAGGGTCTATCGGGAGTCAAAAGCTTTCTTT

j_call: TRBJ2-4
v_call: TRBV20-1
clone_size: NA
d_call: NA
cdr3_aa: CSARAGGSAKNIQYF
cdr3_nt: TGCAGTGCTAGGGCAGGAGGTTCAGCCAAAAACATTCAGTACTTC

j_call: TRBJ1-1
v_call: TRBV10-3
clone_size: few
d_call: NA
cdr3_aa: CAISVTVGGDTEAFF
cdr3_nt: TGTGCCATCAGTGTGACAGTCGGGGGGGACACTGAAGCTTTCTTT

j_call: TRBJ2-1
v_call: TRBV4-3
clone_size: NA
d_call: TRBD2
cdr3_aa: CASSQDGLAAYNEQFF
cdr3_nt: TGCGCCAGCAGCCAAGACGGACTAGCGGCATACAATGAGCAGTTCTTC

j_call: TRBJ2-2
v_call: TRBV9
clone_size: many
d_call: NA
cdr3_aa: CASSGGLTGELFF
cdr3_nt: TGTGCCAGCAGCGGTGGCTTAACCGGGGAGCTGTTTTTT

j_call: TRBJ2-1
v_call: TRBV10-3
clone_size: few
d_call: NA
cdr3_aa: CAIRDSSPLFNEQFF
cdr3_nt: TGTGCCATCAGGGACTCCTCCCCTCTCTTCAATGAGCAGTTCTTC

j_call: TRBJ2-5
v_call: TRBV6-2/TRBV6-3
clone_size: few
d_call: TRBD1
cdr3_aa: CASSYQLGQTEETQYF
cdr3_nt: TGTGCCAGCAGTTACCAATTGGGACAGACCGAAGAGACCCAGTACTTC

j_call: TRBJ2-5
v_call: TRBV5-1
clone_size: NA
d_call: NA
cdr3_aa: CASSAGLYRDRQETQYF
cdr3_nt: TGCGCCAGCAGCGCTGGCCTTTACCGGGACCGACAAGAGACCCAGTACTTC

j_call: TRBJ2-1
v_call: TRBV30
clone_size: NA
d_call: NA
cdr3_aa: CASRGFYNEQFF
cdr3_nt: TGTGCCTCCAGGGGTTTTTACAATGAGCAGTTCTTC

j_call: TRBJ1-1
v_call: TRBV7-9
clone_size: NA
d_call: NA
cdr3_aa: CASTPNGPGAFF
cdr3_nt: TGTGCCAGCACCCCCAACGGCCCGGGAGCTTTCTTT

j_call: TRBJ2-3
v_call: TRBV7-2
clone_size: many
d_call: NA
cdr3_aa: CASSLRGLTDTQYF
cdr3_nt: TGTGCCAGCAGCTTACGGGGGTTGACAGATACGCAGTATTTT

j_call: TRBJ1-1
v_call: TRBV29-1
clone_size: few
d_call: NA
cdr3_aa: CSVEDDRLNTEAFF
cdr3_nt: TGCAGCGTTGAGGACGACAGACTGAACACTGAAGCTTTCTTT